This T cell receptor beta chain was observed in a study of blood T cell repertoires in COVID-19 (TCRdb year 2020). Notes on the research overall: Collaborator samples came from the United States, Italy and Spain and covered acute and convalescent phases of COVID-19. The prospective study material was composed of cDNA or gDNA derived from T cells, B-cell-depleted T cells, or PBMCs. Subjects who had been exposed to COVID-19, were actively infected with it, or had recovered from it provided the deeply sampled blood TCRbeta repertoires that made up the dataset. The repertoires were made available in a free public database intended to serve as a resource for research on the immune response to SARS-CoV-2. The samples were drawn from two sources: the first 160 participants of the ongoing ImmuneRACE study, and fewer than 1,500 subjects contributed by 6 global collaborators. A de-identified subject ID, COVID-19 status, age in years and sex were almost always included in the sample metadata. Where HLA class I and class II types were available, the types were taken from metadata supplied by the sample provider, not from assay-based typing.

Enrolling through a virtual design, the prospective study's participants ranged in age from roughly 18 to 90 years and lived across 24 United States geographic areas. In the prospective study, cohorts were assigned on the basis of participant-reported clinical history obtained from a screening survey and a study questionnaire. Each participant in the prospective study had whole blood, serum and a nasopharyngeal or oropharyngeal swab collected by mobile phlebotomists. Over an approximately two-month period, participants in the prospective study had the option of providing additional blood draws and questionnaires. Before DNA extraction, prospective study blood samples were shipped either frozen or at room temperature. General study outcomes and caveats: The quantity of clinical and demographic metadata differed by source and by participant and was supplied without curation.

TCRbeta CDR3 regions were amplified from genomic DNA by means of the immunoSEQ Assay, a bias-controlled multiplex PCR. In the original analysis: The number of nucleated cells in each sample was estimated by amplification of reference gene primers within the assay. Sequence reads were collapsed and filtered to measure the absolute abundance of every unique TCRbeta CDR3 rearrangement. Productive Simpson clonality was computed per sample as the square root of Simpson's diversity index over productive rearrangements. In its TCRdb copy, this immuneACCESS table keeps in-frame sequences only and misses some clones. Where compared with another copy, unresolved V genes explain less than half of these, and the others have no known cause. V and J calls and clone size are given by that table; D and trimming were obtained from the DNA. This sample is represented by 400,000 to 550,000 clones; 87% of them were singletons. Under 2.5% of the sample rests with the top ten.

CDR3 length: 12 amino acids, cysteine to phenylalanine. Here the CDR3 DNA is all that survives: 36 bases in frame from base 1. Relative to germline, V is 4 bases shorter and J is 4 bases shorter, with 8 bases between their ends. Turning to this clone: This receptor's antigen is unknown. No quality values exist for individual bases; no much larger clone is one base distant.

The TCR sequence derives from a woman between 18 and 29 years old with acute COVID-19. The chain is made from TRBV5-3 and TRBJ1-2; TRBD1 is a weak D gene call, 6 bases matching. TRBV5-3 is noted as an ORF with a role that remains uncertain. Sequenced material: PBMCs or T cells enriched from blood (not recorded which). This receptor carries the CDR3 CARSPDSYGYTF. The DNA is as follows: TGTGCCAGAAGCCCGGACAGCTATGGCTACACCTTC.